This paragraph reports one T cell receptor beta chain. This clone has just one count. Which antigen it targets is not known. It has no much larger one-base neighbor in the sample; base qualities were not kept. The CDR3 regions of human TCRbeta chains were analyzed by immunosequencing. On the study's bioinformatics: TCRs in the repertoires were matched against a reference library of SARS-CoV-2-specific TCRs that had been generated with the MIRA antigen-specificity platform. Breadth was defined as the fraction of unique TCRs that were SARS-CoV-2-associated. Depth was defined as the fraction of total T cells that were SARS-CoV-2-associated. Each spike-specific TCR was assigned to its reactive spike region and to a CD4 or CD8 class using the MIRA data. Log10-transformed breadth and depth values were compared by one-way ANOVA with Sidak's multiple comparisons tests. As stored in TCRdb, this immuneACCESS dataset retains in-frame rearrangements with V and J assigned. A fraction of the clones does not appear; measured against another copy, unresolved V genes explain less than half of the discrepancy, and the remainder lacks a known reason. The V and J calls and the clone size are those of that table, but D and trimming were determined from the DNA. The sample includes some 120,000 clones, with approximately 90% observed a single time. The top ten hold approximately 1% of the sample.

This specimen's time point label, per the study, means: baseline before first vaccination. Vaccinee samples were obtained from the UK trials COV001 and COV002, which included a single-blind randomized controlled phase 2/3 trial of AZD1222 (ChAdOx1 nCoV-19) in healthy adults. Trial participant PBMC samples were collected at day 0 and day 28 after the second dose for TCRbeta chain sequencing. The record originates from a study of T cell responses to AZD1222 COVID-19 vaccine (dated by TCRdb to the early 2020s). Study-level background: Because spike-specific TCR depth and breadth did not differ between the two schedules, AZD1222 recipients who got a second dose at roughly 4 weeks were pooled with those who got a second dose at roughly 12 weeks. A total of approximately 240 trial participants underwent TCR sequencing, of whom some 200 had received two doses of AZD1222 and about 26 had received two doses of the MenACWY control vaccine. Enrollment into the trials was organized by age into subgroups of 18-55, 56-69 and 70-plus years, and those subgroups contained roughly 150, 30 and 60 TCR-sequenced participants, respectively. The study at large found these results: Because no day 14 peak-response samples were available, the repertoires could be characterized only after the peak T cell response. After two AZD1222 doses, both the breadth and the depth of spike-specific TCRs were significantly higher than at day 0 and than in MenACWY recipients. In the small 56-69-year group, the increase in depth fell short of significance, most likely because of low power. The vaccine-associated CD4 TCRs covered the entire spike protein, and the dominant responses fell in regions 160-218 and 743-854. Participants were mostly white British and included more females than males, and it was suggested by the authors that clonal diversity may have been underestimated. Conclusions about previously exposed vaccinees were limited because only six or seven AZD1222 recipients were SARS-CoV-2 seropositive at baseline. Reportedly, close to half of the unique spike-specific TCRs recognized epitopes lying outside the regions that are mutated in the B.1.351 and B.1.1.7 variants.

CDR1 and CDR2 are drawn from the germline V gene: SGHRS, YFSETQ. The V end loses 4 bases and the J end loses 2 bases, and a stretch of 14 bases separates them. The CDR3 sequence holds 15 residues, the cysteine and phenylalanine included. The entry retains the CDR3 DNA only, 45 bases that are in frame from base 1. The receptor comes from an adult in good health. Sequenced material: peripheral blood, taken on day 0 of AZD1222 vaccination. The chain is encoded by TRBV5-1 joined to TRBJ2-3; the D gene is perhaps TRBD1, from 6 matching bases. The sequenced DNA is TGCGCCAGCAGCCCAGGACAGACCTTCACAGATACGCAGTATTTT. Its product reads: CASSPGQTFTDTQYF.